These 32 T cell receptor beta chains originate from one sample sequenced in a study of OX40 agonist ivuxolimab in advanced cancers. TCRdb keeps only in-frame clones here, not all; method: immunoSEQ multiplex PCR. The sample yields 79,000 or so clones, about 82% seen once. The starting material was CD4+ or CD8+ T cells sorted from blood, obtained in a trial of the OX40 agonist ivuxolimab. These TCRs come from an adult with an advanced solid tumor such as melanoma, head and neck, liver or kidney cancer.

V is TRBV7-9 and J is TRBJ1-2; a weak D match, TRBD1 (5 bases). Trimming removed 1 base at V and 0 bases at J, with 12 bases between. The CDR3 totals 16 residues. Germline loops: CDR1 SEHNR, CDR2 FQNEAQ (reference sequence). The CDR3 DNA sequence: TGTGCCAGCAGCTTAGACAGGAATCCCCCTAACTATGGCTACACCTTC. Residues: CASSLDRNPPNYGYTF.

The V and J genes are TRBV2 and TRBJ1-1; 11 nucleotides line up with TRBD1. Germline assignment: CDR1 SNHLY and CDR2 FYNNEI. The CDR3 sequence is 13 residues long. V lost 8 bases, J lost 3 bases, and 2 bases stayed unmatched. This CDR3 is CASLGQGDTEAFF. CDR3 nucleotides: TGTGCCAGCCTGGGACAGGGGGACACTGAAGCTTTCTTT.

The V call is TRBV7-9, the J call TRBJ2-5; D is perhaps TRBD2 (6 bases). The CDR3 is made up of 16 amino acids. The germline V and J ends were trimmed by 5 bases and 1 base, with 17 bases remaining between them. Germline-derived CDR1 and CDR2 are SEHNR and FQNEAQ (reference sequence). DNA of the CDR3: TGTGCCAGCAGCGCCCAAGGGACTTACCTCCAAGAGACCCAGTACTTC. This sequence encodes CASSAQGTYLQETQYF.

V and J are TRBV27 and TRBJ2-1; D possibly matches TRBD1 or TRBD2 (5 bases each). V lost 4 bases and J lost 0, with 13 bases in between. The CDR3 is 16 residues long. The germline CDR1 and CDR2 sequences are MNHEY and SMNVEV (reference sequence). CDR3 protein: CASSSGHRGSYNEQFF. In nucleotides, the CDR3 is TGTGCCAGCAGTTCCGGACATCGGGGCTCCTACAATGAGCAGTTCTTC.

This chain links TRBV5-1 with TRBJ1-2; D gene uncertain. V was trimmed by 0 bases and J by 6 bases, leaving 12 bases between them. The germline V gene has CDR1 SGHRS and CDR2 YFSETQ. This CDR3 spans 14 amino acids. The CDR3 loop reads CASSLATGPHGYTF. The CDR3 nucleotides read TGCGCCAGCAGCTTGGCCACTGGCCCGCATGGCTACACCTTC. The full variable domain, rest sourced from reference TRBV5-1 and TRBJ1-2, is KAGVTQTPRYLIKTRGQQVTLSCSPISGHRSVSWYQQTPGQGLQFLFEYFSETQRNKGNFPGRFSGRQFSNSRSEMNVSTLELGDSALYLCASSLATGPHGYTFGSGTRLTVV.

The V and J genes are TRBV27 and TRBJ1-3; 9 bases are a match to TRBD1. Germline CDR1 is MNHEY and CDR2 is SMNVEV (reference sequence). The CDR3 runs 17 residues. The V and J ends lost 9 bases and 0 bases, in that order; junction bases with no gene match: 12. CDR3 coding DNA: TGTGCCAGTCATGCTACCGGGACAGGGATCTCTGGAAACACCATATATTTT. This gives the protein CASHATGTGISGNTIYF.

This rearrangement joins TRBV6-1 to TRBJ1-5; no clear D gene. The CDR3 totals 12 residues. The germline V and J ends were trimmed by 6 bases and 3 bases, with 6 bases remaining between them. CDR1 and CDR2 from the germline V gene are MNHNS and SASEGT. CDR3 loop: CASRLTNQPQHF. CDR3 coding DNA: TGTGCCAGCAGACTGACCAATCAGCCCCAGCATTTT.

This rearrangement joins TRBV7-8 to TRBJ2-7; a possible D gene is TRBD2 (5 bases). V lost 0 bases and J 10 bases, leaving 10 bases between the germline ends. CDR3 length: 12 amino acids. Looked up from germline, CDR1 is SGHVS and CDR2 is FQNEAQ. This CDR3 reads CASSLAAAGQYF. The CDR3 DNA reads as TGTGCCAGCAGCTTAGCCGCTGCGGGCCAGTACTTC.

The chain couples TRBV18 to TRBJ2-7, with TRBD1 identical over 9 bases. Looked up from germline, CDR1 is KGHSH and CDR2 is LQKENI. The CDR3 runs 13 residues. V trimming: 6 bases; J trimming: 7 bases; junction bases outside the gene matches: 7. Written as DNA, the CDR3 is TGTGCCAGCTCGCGGGACAGGGCGGAGGAGCAGTACTTC. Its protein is CASSRDRAEEQYF.

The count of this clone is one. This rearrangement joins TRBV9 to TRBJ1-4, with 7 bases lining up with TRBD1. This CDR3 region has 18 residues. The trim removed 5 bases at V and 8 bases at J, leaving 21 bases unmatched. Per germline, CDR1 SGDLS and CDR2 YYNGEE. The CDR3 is CASRHPGQTLGGMEKLFF. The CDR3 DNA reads TGTGCCAGCAGGCATCCGGGACAGACACTTGGGGGGATGGAAAAACTGTTTTTT.

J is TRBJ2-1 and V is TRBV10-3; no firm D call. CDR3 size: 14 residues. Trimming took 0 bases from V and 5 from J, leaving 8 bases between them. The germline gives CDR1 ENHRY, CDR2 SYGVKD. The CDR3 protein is CAISESGADNEQFF. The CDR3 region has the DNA TGTGCCATCAGTGAGTCAGGTGCCGACAATGAGCAGTTCTTC.

Here the CDR3 DNA reads TGTGCCAGCAGTGAAGCGTACGGGGAAGAGACCCAGTACTTC. Translated: CASSEAYGEETQYF. The V and J genes are TRBV2 and TRBJ2-5, with D perhaps matching TRBD2 (5 bases). The CDR3 length is 14 residues. From germline, CDR1 is SNHLY and CDR2 FYNNEI. Trimming took 0 bases from V and 3 from J, leaving 8 bases between them.

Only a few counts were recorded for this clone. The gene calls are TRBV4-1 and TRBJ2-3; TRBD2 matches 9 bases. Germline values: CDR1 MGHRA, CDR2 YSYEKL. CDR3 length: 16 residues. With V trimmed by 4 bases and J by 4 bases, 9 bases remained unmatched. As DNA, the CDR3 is TGCGCCAGCAGCCCAGCCAATAGCGGGGGTTCAGATACGCAGTATTTT. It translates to CASSPANSGGSDTQYF.

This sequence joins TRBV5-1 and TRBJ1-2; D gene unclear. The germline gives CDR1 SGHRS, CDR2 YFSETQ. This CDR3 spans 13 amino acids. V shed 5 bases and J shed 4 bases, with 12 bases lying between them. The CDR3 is CASRVGIPYGYTF. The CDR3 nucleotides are TGCGCCAGCAGGGTAGGGATCCCCTATGGCTACACCTTC.

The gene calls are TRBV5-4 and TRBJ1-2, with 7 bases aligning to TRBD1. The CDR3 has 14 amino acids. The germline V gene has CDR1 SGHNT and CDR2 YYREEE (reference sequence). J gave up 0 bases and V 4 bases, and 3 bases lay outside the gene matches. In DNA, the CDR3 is TGTGCCAGCAGCCGGGACAGTACTAACTATGGCTACACCTTC. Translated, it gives CASSRDSTNYGYTF.

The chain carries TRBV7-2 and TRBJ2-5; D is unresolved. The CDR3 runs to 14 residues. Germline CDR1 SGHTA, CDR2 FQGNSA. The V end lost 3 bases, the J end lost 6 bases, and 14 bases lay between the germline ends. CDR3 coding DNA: TGTGCCAGCAGCTTCGATCCAACGACGAAGACCCAGTACTTC. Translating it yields CASSFDPTTKTQYF.

DNA for the CDR3: TGTGCCAGCCCTCCCCGACTAGCGGGGGGATACGAGCAGTTCTTC. Translated: CASPPRLAGGYEQFF. The rearrangement links TRBV11-1 to TRBJ2-1, with 13 bases fitting TRBD2. Germline V gene sequence: CDR1 SGHAT, CDR2 FQDESV (reference sequence). V trimming: 8 bases; J trimming: 10 bases; junction bases outside the gene matches: 11. This CDR3 is 15 amino acids long.

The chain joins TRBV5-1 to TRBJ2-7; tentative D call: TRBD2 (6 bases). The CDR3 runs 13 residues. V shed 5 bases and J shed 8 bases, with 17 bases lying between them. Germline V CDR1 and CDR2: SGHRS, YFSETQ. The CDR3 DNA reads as TGCGCCAGCAGAGAGGACTGGGCGGGGAAGCAGTACTTC. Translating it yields CASREDWAGKQYF.

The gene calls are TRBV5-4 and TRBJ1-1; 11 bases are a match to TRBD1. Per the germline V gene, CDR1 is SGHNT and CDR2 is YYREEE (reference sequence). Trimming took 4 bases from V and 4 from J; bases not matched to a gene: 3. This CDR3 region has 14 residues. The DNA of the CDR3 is TGTGCCAGCAGCGGACAGGGGGCTGGCACTGAAGCTTTCTTT. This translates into CASSGQGAGTEAFF.

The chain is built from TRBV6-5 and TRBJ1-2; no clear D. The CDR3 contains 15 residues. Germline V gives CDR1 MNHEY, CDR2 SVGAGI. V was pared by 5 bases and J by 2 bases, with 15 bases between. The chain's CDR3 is CASSADPNVNYGYTF. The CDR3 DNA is TGTGCCAGCAGTGCCGATCCGAACGTCAACTATGGCTACACCTTC.

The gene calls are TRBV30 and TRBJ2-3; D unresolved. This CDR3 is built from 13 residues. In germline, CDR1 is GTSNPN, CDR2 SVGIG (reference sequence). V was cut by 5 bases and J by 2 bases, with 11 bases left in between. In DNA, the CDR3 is TGTGCCTGGGACCTGACATCCACAGATACGCAGTATTTT. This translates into CAWDLTSTDTQYF. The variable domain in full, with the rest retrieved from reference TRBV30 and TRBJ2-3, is SQTIHQWPATLVQPVGSPLSLECTVEGTSNPNLYWYRQAAGRGLQLLFYSVGIGQISSEVPQNLSASRPQDRQFILSSKKLLLSDSGFYLCAWDLTSTDTQYFGPGTRLTVL.

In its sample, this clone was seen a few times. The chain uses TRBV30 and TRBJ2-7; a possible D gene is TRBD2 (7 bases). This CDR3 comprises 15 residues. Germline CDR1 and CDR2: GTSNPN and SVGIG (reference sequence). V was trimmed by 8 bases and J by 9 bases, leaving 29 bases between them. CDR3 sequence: CAAKTERRGPQGQYF. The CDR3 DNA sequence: TGTGCCGCAAAGACAGAGAGGCGGGGGCCCCAGGGGCAGTACTTC.

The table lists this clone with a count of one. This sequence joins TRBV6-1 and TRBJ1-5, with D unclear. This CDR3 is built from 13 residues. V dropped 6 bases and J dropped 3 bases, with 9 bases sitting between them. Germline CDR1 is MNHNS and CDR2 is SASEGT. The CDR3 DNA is TGTGCCAGCAGGCCGGGAGACAATCAGCCCCAGCATTTT. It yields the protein CASRPGDNQPQHF.

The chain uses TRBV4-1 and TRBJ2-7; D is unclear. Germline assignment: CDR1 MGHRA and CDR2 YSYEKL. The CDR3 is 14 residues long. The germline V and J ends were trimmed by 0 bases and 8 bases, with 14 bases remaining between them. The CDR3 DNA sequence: TGCGCCAGCAGCCAAGAGGGCCCCTCAGGTCAGCAGTACTTC. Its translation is CASSQEGPSGQQYF.

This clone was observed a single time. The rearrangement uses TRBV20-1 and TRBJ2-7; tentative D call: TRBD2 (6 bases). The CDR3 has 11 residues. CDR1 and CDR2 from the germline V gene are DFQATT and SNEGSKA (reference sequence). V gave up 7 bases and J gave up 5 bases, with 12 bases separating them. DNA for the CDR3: TGCAGTGGGGGACTGCGGGACGAGCAGTACTTC. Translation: CSGGLRDEQYF.

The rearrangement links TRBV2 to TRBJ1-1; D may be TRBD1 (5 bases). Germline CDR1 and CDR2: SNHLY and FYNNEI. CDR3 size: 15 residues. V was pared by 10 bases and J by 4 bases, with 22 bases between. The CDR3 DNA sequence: TGTGCCACCAAGGCCTCGGCAGGGTTCGTCACTGAAGCTTTCTTT. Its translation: CATKASAGFVTEAFF.

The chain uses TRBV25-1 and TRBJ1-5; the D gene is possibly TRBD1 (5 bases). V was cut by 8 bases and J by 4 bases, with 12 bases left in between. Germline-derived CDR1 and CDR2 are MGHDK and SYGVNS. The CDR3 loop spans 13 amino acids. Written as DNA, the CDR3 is TGTGCCAGCCAGGGTTTTGGGAATCAGCCCCAGCATTTT. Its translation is CASQGFGNQPQHF.

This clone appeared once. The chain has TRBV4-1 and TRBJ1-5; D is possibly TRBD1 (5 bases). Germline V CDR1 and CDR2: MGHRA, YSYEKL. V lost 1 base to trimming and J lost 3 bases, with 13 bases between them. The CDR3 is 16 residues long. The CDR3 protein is CASSQGSGRTNQPQHF. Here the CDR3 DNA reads TGCGCCAGCAGCCAAGGTTCAGGGAGGACCAATCAGCCCCAGCATTTT.

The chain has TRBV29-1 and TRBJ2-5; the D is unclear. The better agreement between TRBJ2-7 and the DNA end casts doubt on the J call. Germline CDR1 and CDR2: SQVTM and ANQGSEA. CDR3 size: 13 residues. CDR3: CSVRSTATSEQYF. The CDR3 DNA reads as TGCAGCGTTCGGTCCACCGCTACGAGCGAGCAGTACTTC.

DNA of the CDR3: TGTGCCAGCATAGAAGGTGGCACCATATATTTT. Amino acid sequence: CASIEGGTIYF. The rearrangement joins TRBV6-1 to TRBJ1-3; D gene uncertain. CDR3 length equals 11 residues. Trimming took 7 bases from V and 9 from J, leaving 10 bases between them. CDR1 and CDR2 from the germline V gene are MNHNS and SASEGT.

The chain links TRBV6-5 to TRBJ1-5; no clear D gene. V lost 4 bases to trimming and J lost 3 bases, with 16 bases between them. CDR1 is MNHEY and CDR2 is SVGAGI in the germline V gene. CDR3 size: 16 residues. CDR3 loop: CASSLPGETHNQPQHF. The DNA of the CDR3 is TGTGCCAGCAGTTTACCGGGAGAAACTCACAATCAGCCCCAGCATTTT.

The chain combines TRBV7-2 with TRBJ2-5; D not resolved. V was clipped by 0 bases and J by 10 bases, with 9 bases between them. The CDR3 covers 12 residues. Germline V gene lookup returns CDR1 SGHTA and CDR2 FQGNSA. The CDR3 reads CASSLALLSQYF. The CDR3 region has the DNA TGTGCCAGCAGCTTAGCCCTGTTAAGCCAGTACTTC. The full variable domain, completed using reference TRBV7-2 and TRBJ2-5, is GAGVSQSPSNKVTEKGKDVELRCDPISGHTALYWYRQSLGQGLEFLIYFQGNSAPDKSGLPSDRFSAERTGGSVSTLTIQRTQQEDSAVYLCASSLALLSQYFGPGTRLLVL.